A selection of T cell receptor beta chains follows, all from one sample in a study of CD4 and CD8 cells across lung adenocarcinoma regions. One entry per CDR3 protein results from TCRdb running MiXCR on the PCR reads. The data contain about 6,500 distinct CDR3 sequences, around 48% of them singletons. Sequencing input: CD8+ T cells from the center of a lung tumor. These receptors originate from a female donor with lung adenocarcinoma. The CD4 and CD8 labels of this study may be unreliable. The CDR3 runs from the conserved cysteine through the conserved F or W.

V,J,CDR3
TRBV7-2,TRBJ2-3,CASSLKRLSTDTQYF
TRBV6-1,-,CASSEAQGGGGYDEQYF
TRBV24-1,TRBJ2-1,CATRTRTGGEGNEQFF
TRBV7-2,TRBJ2-1,CASSLARASGSYEQFF
TRBV6-4,TRBJ2-1,CASSDLAGGLDEQFF
TRBV7-2,-,CASSLDGSTLYEQYF
TRBV4-1,TRBJ1-1,CASSQVQGAYTEAFF
TRBV5-4,TRBJ2-2,CASSSAARSTGELFF
TRBV4-1,TRBJ2-2,CASSQDGTGPTGELFF
TRBV27,TRBJ2-1,CASSSPGLVYNEQFF
TRBV6-1,TRBJ2-3,CASRGRGGVDTQYF
TRBV6-1,TRBJ2-4,CASGTDRTVKNTQYF
TRBV7-2,TRBJ2-5,CAGTGVRDQDTQYF
TRBV7-2,TRBJ1-6,CASSPSVTGRNKPLHF
TRBV27,TRBJ2-1,CASRRQGAALGTTSYNEQFF
TRBV6-1,TRBJ2-2,CASARGTGELFF
TRBV23-1,TRBJ2-7,CASSQSRRTSGYEQYF
TRBV6-7,TRBJ2-4,CASSYVGQGASKNIQYF
TRBV12-3/TRBV12-4,TRBJ2-5,CASSNSGLAGGPEEQYF
TRBV5-4,TRBJ2-3,CASSATGGGRATDTQYF
TRBV3-1,TRBJ2-5,CASSEGRGGGAPETQYF
TRBV28,TRBJ2-1,CASSLGQSSYNEQFF
TRBV6-1,TRBJ2-3,CASSGAGGGGGNQDTQYF
TRBV12-3/TRBV12-4,TRBJ2-7,CASSFQGLSYEQYF
TRBV6-1,TRBJ2-4,CASSEAVGSGGRPPETQYF
TRBV6-1,TRBJ2-3,CASLGAKDTQYF
TRBV11-1,TRBJ2-7,CASSAGNVPDEQYF
TRBV6-5,TRBJ2-4,CASSSGAGGTDTQYF
TRBV7-2,TRBJ2-2,CASSLVGYGELFF
TRBV6-1,TRBJ2-3,CARGLCHLDTQYF
TRBV6-1,TRBJ2-7,CASSEFNGGSYEQYF
TRBV6-4,TRBJ2-2,CASSDPTATGELFF
TRBV6-1,TRBJ1-1,CASSAPAEMNTEAFF
TRBV10-3,-,CGARTERTVTETQYF
TRBV6-1,-,CASGGSGGRGPDTQYF
TRBV7-6,TRBJ1-1,CASSLAPQLNTEAFF
TRBV6-2/TRBV6-3,-,CAGNSGWNEQYF
TRBV10-3,TRBJ2-1,CAISAGTGYPYNEQFF
TRBV6-1,TRBJ2-2,CASSPHHRGLTGELFF
TRBV6-1,-,CASGGPGGRGKDTQYF
TRBV6-1,-,CASRGPGGGAYNAQYF
TRBV6-5,TRBJ2-4,CASSSLASGLAKNIQYF
TRBV7-2,TRBJ2-3,CARGPGLASKNTQYF
TRBV18,TRBJ2-7,CASSPLPYPSYEQYF
TRBV6-1,TRBJ1-5,CASSRGEGPSNQPQHF
TRBV11-3,TRBJ2-2,CASSLGPYTGELFF
TRBV6-1,TRBJ1-1,CASTLRRAEAFF